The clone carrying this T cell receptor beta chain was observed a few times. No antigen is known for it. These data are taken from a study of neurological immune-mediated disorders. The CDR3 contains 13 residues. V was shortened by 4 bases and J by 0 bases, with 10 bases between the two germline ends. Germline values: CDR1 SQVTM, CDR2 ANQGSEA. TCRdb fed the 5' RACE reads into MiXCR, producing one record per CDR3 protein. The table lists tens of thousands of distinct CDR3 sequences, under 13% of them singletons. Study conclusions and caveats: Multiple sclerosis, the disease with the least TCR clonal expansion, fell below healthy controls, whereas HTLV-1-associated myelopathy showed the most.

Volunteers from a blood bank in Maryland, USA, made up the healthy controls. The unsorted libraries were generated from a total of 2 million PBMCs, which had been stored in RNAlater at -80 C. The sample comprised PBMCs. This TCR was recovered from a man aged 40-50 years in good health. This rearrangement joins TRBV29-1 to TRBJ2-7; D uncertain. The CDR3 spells CSVAPTISYEQYF. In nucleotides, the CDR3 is TGCAGCGTTGCCCCGACGATCTCCTACGAGCAGTACTTC.